A single sample gave rise to the 11 T cell receptor beta chains below, sequenced in a study of beta chain features in type 1 diabetes. Study results and limitations: Significant though moderate, a shortening of TCRB CDR3s appeared in all four CD4+ subsets of Type 1 diabetes patients.

No antigen has been assigned to these receptors. cDNA synthesis used the whole RNA isolate, giving expressed TCRB sequences. Produced via immunoSEQ multiplex PCR; TCRdb's table is partial and in-frame only. The repertoire has roughly 700,000 clones, around 15% of them found once; the top ten carry approximately 0.022%. Sequencing was done on a sample of naive CD4+ T cells from blood. The receptors were gathered from a man aged 18 to 35 with type 1 diabetes.

The rearrangement joins TRBV4-1 to TRBJ2-5; D possibly uses TRBD1 or TRBD2 (6 bases each). V was clipped by 4 bases and J by 1 base, with 16 bases between them. The germline V gene has CDR1 MGHRA and CDR2 YSYEKL. The CDR3 covers 16 residues. In DNA form, the CDR3 reads TGCGCCAGCAGCCGCGGGACACCGAGAATCCAAGAGACCCAGTACTTC. It codes for CASSRGTPRIQETQYF.

The rearrangement joins TRBV5-6 to TRBJ1-4, with D perhaps TRBD1 (5 bases). Trimming took off 3 bases at V and 11 bases at J, with 20 bases between the two ends. Germline loops: CDR1 SGHDT, CDR2 YYEEEE. CDR3 length: 15 amino acids. The CDR3 protein is CASSSKDTAGRKLFF. For the CDR3, the DNA is TGTGCCAGCAGCTCGAAGGACACAGCCGGGAGGAAACTGTTTTTT.

V usage is TRBV5-1 and J usage is TRBJ2-3, with D hard to call. CDR3 length: 13 residues. With 5 bases removed from V and 1 base from J, the gap between germline ends came to 8 bases. Germline V gene lookup returns CDR1 SGHRS and CDR2 YFSETQ. CDR3 DNA: TGCGCCAGCAGTCTCATCGGCACAGATACGCAGTATTTT. It is translated as CASSLIGTDTQYF.

This clone has more than one count but fewer than ten. J is TRBJ1-2 and V is TRBV4-1; D is unresolved. Germline values: CDR1 MGHRA, CDR2 YSYEKL. The CDR3 has 12 residues. The V end was cut by 1 base, the J end by 8 bases, with 8 bases between. The CDR3 spells CASSQVLFGYTF. CDR3 nucleotides: TGCGCCAGCAGCCAAGTTCTCTTCGGCTACACCTTC.

The rearrangement links TRBV5-1 to TRBJ2-7; D is uncertain. CDR3 length equals 13 residues. V lost 0 bases, J lost 6 bases, and 10 bases lay in between. Germline CDR1 reads SGHRS; CDR2 reads YFSETQ. This CDR3 reads CASSLGLGGEQYF. The CDR3 nucleotides read TGCGCCAGCAGCTTGGGTTTAGGCGGCGAGCAGTACTTC.

This clone was seen only a few times. The genes are TRBV6-1 and TRBJ1-1; D might be TRBD1 (6 bases). Germline loops: CDR1 MNHNS, CDR2 SASEGT. CDR3 length equals 13 residues. Trimming left V 4 bases short and J 1 base short, with 7 bases between. The CDR3 protein is CASSGQENTEAFF. In DNA form, the CDR3 reads TGTGCCAGCAGTGGACAGGAGAACACTGAAGCTTTCTTT.

This clone was found a few times. The V and J genes are TRBV13 and TRBJ2-2; D tentatively reads TRBD1 or TRBD2 (6 bases each). Germline V gene data show CDR1 as PRHDT and CDR2 as FYEKMQ (reference sequence). Trimming cost V 1 base and J 0 bases, with 9 bases left between them. CDR3 length: 16 residues. CDR3 sequence (DNA): TGTGCCAGCAGCTTAGACGGGGGCACGAACACCGGGGAGCTGTTTTTT. It encodes CASSLDGGTNTGELFF.

The chain couples TRBV7-8 to TRBJ1-1; no reliable D call. The CDR3 length is 14 residues. In germline, CDR1 is SGHVS, CDR2 FQNEAQ. The ends were cut back, 5 bases at V and 1 base at J, with 11 bases in the middle. Here the CDR3 reads CASSPLDPNTEAFF. In DNA form, the CDR3 reads TGTGCCAGCAGCCCCCTGGACCCGAACACTGAAGCTTTCTTT.

A few counts support this clone. This rearrangement joins TRBV5-1 to TRBJ1-6; no firm D call. V lost 4 bases and J 6 bases, leaving 14 bases between the germline ends. Germline values: CDR1 SGHRS, CDR2 YFSETQ. This CDR3 has 15 amino acids. The CDR3 sequence is CASSPRREGNSPLHF. CDR3 DNA: TGCGCCAGCAGCCCACGCCGGGAGGGTAATTCACCCCTCCACTTT.

The chain recombines TRBV18 with TRBJ1-3; TRBD1 is a possible D gene (6 bases). Germline V CDR1 and CDR2: KGHSH, LQKENI. Trimming removed 3 bases at V and 3 bases at J, with 9 bases between. The CDR3 has 14 residues. The CDR3: CASSPRQDGNTIYF. The CDR3 region has the DNA TGTGCCAGCTCACCTCGACAGGATGGAAACACCATATATTTT.

This clone has only a few counts. The chain employs TRBV4-1 and TRBJ1-2; possible D gene TRBD1, 6 bases. Germline CDR1 MGHRA, CDR2 YSYEKL. V lost 5 bases and J 6 bases, leaving 10 bases between the germline ends. The CDR3 extends over 12 amino acids. The CDR3 loop reads CASSDNRDGYTF. The CDR3 region has the DNA TGCGCCAGCAGCGACAACAGGGATGGCTACACCTTC.